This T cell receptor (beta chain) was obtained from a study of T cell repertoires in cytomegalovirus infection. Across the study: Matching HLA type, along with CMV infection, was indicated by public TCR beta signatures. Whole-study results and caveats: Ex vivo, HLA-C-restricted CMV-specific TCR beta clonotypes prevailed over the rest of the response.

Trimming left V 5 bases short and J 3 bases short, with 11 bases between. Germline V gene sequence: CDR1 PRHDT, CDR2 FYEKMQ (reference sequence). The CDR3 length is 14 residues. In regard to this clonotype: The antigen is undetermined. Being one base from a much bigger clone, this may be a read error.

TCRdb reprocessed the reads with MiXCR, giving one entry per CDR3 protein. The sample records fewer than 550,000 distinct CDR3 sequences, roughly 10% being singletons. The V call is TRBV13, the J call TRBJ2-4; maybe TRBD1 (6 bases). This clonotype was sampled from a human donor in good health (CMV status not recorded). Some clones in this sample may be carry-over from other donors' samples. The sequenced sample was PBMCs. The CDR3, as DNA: TGTGCCAGCAGCGCCACAGGGAGCAAAAACATTCAGTACTTC. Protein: CASSATGSKNIQYF.